The 21 T cell receptor beta chains below were found in one sample sequenced in a study of blood T cells in healthy people across ages. A J-beta primer mix and a sample-barcoded 5' primer were used in a second PCR of about 7 to 12 cycles. TCRdb re-called the 5' RACE reads with MiXCR, one entry per CDR3 protein. This sample has over 950,000 distinct CDR3 sequences, with 35% to 40% found just once. The sample comprised blood. These receptors came from a man between 18 and 29 years old in good health.

The chain joins TRBV15 to TRBJ2-3, with D possibly being TRBD2 (5 bases). Trimming stripped 5 bases from V and 2 bases from J, with 14 bases between. Germline loops: CDR1 LNHNV, CDR2 YYDKDF (reference sequence). This CDR3 comprises 15 residues. CDR3 in amino acids: CATSLATGLTDTQYF. The CDR3 region has the DNA TGTGCCACCAGCCTAGCCACGGGCCTCACAGATACGCAGTATTTT.

This chain joins TRBV10-3 and TRBJ2-1; TRBD1 might be the D (6 bases). This CDR3 has 14 amino acids. Germline-derived CDR1 and CDR2 are ENHRY and SYGVKD. Trimming removed 11 bases from V and 13 bases from J, with 27 bases in between. For the CDR3, the DNA is TGTGCCTCCACAAGCGACAGGTCTGGGGAGACCCAGTTCTTC. Translating it yields CASTSDRSGETQFF.

This clonotype was observed a handful of times. The gene calls are TRBV12-5 and TRBJ2-2; D perhaps matches TRBD2 (5 bases). The CDR3 runs 16 residues. Germline lookup yields CDR1 LGHNT and CDR2 FRNRAP. The V gene lost 6 bases and the J gene lost 0 bases, with 14 bases spanning the gap. CDR3 nucleotide sequence: TGTGCTAGTGGAACCCGAGGGCCACCGAACACCGGGGAGCTGTTTTTT. Protein product: CASGTRGPPNTGELFF.

The J gene is TRBJ2-1, the V gene TRBV7-9; D possibly corresponds to TRBD2 (6 bases). V was trimmed by 8 bases and J by 4 bases, leaving 18 bases between them. Germline V gene sequence: CDR1 SEHNR, CDR2 FQNEAQ (reference sequence). CDR3 length equals 15 residues. For the CDR3, the DNA is TGTGCCAGCGGCTCTTCCGGGAGCGGATACAATGAGCAGTTCTTC. This translates into CASGSSGSGYNEQFF.

The V and J genes are TRBV2 and TRBJ2-4; TRBD2 aligns across 8 bases. This CDR3 comprises 16 residues. The V and J ends lost 5 bases and 3 bases, in that order; junction bases with no gene match: 9. Per germline, CDR1 SNHLY and CDR2 FYNNEI. The CDR3 nucleotides read TGTGCCAGCAGTTACGTCTCCGGGACTAGCAAAAACATTCAGTACTTC. It translates to CASSYVSGTSKNIQYF.

The chain links TRBV3-1 to TRBJ2-1; D not certain. The germline V and J ends were trimmed by 2 bases and 5 bases, with 19 bases remaining between them. This CDR3 has 17 residues. CDR1 LGHDT and CDR2 YNNKEL come from the germline V gene (reference sequence). The CDR3 here is CASSQTDGPQENNEQFF. The CDR3 DNA follows: TGTGCCAGCAGCCAAACGGACGGCCCGCAGGAAAACAATGAGCAGTTCTTC.

J is TRBJ2-5 and V is TRBV5-6; D unresolved. With the DNA end fitting TRBJ2-1 better, the J assignment may be wrong. CDR3 length equals 13 residues. Germline CDR1 is SGHDT and CDR2 is YYEEEE. DNA for the CDR3: TGTGCCAGCAGCTTGGGCGACCAAGAGACCCAGTTCTTC. Amino acids: CASSLGDQETQFF.

The V call is TRBV25-1, the J call TRBJ2-1; D is unclear. Matching the DNA end better, TRBJ2-7 makes the J call doubtful. Germline CDR1 is MGHDK and CDR2 is SYGVNS. This CDR3 spans 14 amino acids. CDR3 coding DNA: TGTGCCAGCGCCTTGGATTTATCCTACAATGAGCAGTACTTC. It yields the protein CASALDLSYNEQYF.

V and J are TRBV7-9 and TRBJ2-5; tentatively, D is TRBD1 (5 bases). The germline V gene encodes CDR1 SEHNR and CDR2 FQNEAQ (reference sequence). With 8 bases removed from V and 11 bases from J, the gap between germline ends came to 24 bases. The CDR3 extends over 14 amino acids. In DNA, the CDR3 is TGTGCCAGCCTAGGGGCCTTTCGGGTCGATGAGCAGTACTTC. This gives the protein CASLGAFRVDEQYF. The complete variable domain, with remaining parts taken from reference TRBV7-9 and TRBJ2-5, reads DTGVSQNPRHKITKRGQNVTFRCDPISEHNRLYWYRQTLGQGPEFLTYFQNEAQLEKSRLLSDRFSAERPKGSFSTLEIQRTEQGDSAMYLCASLGAFRVDEQYFGPGTRLLVL.

This clonotype was picked up a small number of times. J is TRBJ1-5 and V is TRBV20-1; TRBD1 might be the D (5 bases). Germline CDR1 DFQATT, CDR2 SNEGSKA (reference sequence). V was trimmed by 4 bases and J by 7 bases, leaving 23 bases between them. CDR3 length equals 16 residues. The CDR3 DNA reads as TGCAGTGCTACAGCGGGGTTTGACAGCCCCGGACAGCCCCAGCATTTT. It translates to CSATAGFDSPGQPQHF.

This clonotype was observed a few times. The J gene is TRBJ1-4, the V gene TRBV20-1; D not resolved. Germline CDR1 is DFQATT and CDR2 is SNEGSKA (reference sequence). This CDR3 is built from 13 residues. V was trimmed by 5 bases and J by 7 bases, leaving 14 bases between them. The CDR3 DNA sequence: TGCAGTGCTTACAGCGGAGGAGGTGAAAAACTGTTTTTT. Amino acids: CSAYSGGGEKLFF.

The gene calls are TRBV6-6 and TRBJ2-1, with 7 bases fitting TRBD2. Germline V gene data show CDR1 as MNHNY and CDR2 as SVGAGI (reference sequence). This CDR3 spans 14 amino acids. V lost 1 base and J lost 9; bases outside the gene matches: 6. CDR3 loop: CASSYWGGQGEQFF. CDR3 DNA: TGTGCCAGCAGTTACTGGGGGGGTCAGGGTGAGCAGTTCTTC.

This sequence joins TRBV7-2 and TRBJ2-3; 9 bases fit TRBD2. Losses at the gene ends were 2 bases for V and 2 bases for J; bases not matched to a gene: 5. This CDR3 has 16 amino acids. CDR1 and CDR2 (germline): SGHTA, FQGNSA. The CDR3: CASSLNAGGFTDTQYF. The CDR3, as DNA: TGTGCCAGCAGCTTAAACGCGGGGGGGTTCACAGATACGCAGTATTTT.

V is TRBV11-2 and J is TRBJ2-1; 7 bases match TRBD1. Germline loops: CDR1 SGHAT, CDR2 FQNNGV. This CDR3 region has 17 residues. With 5 bases clipped from V and 0 bases from J, the junction kept 10 bases outside the gene matches. Here the CDR3 reads CASSGISQGVSYNEQFF. Written as DNA, the CDR3 is TGTGCCAGCAGCGGGATTTCTCAGGGGGTCTCCTACAATGAGCAGTTCTTC.

V is TRBV6-2 or TRBV6-3 and J is TRBJ1-1, with D perhaps matching TRBD1 (5 bases). Trimming shortened V by 5 bases and J by 0 bases, and 16 bases separated the two germline ends. The CDR3 is 16 residues long. Germline V gene lookup returns CDR1 MNHEY and CDR2 SVGEGT. Here the CDR3 reads CASSHDSTLMNTEAFF. CDR3 sequence (DNA): TGTGCCAGCAGTCACGACAGTACTTTAATGAACACTGAAGCTTTCTTT.

This chain uses TRBV6-6 with TRBJ1-2, with D unresolved. CDR3 length: 11 amino acids. Germline-derived CDR1 and CDR2 are MNHNY and SVGAGI (reference sequence). Trimming took 0 bases from V and 11 from J, leaving 7 bases between them. The DNA for the CDR3 is TGTGCCAGCAGTTACTCCCTCGGGTACACCTTC. Its translation: CASSYSLGYTF.

This clonotype was counted only a few times. V is TRBV4-3 and J is TRBJ2-3, with D possibly called TRBD1 or TRBD2 (5 bases each). Per germline, CDR1 LGHNA and CDR2 YSLEER. V lost 2 bases, J lost 4 bases, and 13 bases lay in between. This CDR3 is built from 15 residues. The CDR3 protein is CASSQRARGADTQYF. The CDR3, as DNA: TGCGCCAGCAGCCAAAGAGCTAGGGGAGCAGATACGCAGTATTTT.

This chain uses TRBV7-3 with TRBJ2-7; 8 bases align to TRBD2. The germline V gene has CDR1 SGHTA and CDR2 FQGTGA. This CDR3 is built from 15 residues. The V gene end was trimmed by 2 bases and the J gene end by 7 bases; junction bases not matched to a gene: 10. CDR3 nucleotide sequence: TGTGCCAGCAGCTTAGGGACTAGGAGTGTTTATGAGCAGTACTTC. It codes for CASSLGTRSVYEQYF.

The chain links TRBV9 to TRBJ2-5, with D perhaps matching TRBD1 (6 bases). Per germline, CDR1 SGDLS and CDR2 YYNGEE. V was clipped by 4 bases and J by 2 bases, with 15 bases between them. The CDR3 contains 15 residues. The CDR3 region is CASSSGTNVQETQYF. The CDR3 nucleotides are TGTGCCAGCAGCTCCGGGACAAACGTACAAGAGACCCAGTACTTC. The variable domain in full, with the rest retrieved from reference TRBV9 and TRBJ2-5, is DSGVTQTPKHLITATGQRVTLRCSPRSGDLSVYWYQQSLDQGLQFLIQYYNGEERAKGNILERFSAQQFPDLHSELNLSSLELGDSALYFCASSSGTNVQETQYFGPGTRLLVL.

The table lists this clonotype with a few counts. The chain recombines TRBV25-1 with TRBJ1-2; D ambiguous. Looked up from germline, CDR1 is MGHDK and CDR2 is SYGVNS. This CDR3 region has 13 residues. V gave up 1 base and J gave up 8 bases, with 11 bases separating them. The CDR3 region has the DNA TGTGCCAGCAGTGAATCGGCTCACGCCGGCTACACCTTC. Translated: CASSESAHAGYTF.

The chain carries TRBV27 and TRBJ1-2; no reliable D call. The CDR3 covers 14 residues. CDR1 is MNHEY and CDR2 is SMNVEV in the germline V gene (reference sequence). V shed 2 bases and J shed 3 bases, with 10 bases lying between them. CDR3 coding DNA: TGTGCCAGCAGTTTACTGTCCGGCCACTATGGCTACACCTTC. It codes for CASSLLSGHYGYTF.